The 15 T cell receptor beta chains below all came from one sample that was sequenced in a study of monozygotic twins with inflammatory bowel disease. TCRdb reprocessed the 5' RACE reads and keeps a single row for each CDR3 protein, giving no DNA. This table lists nearly 450,000 distinct CDR3 sequences. The material sequenced was blood. These receptors were collected from a human donor with ulcerative colitis or Crohn's disease, or a healthy co-twin of an affected twin (not recorded which).

The chain recombines TRBV25-1 with TRBJ2-2; TCRdb returns TRBD1, unconfirmable since there is no DNA. CDR1 is MGHDK, CDR2 SYGVNS, per germline. CDR3 length: 14 amino acids. The CDR3 sequence is CASSPGRDTGELFF.

The chain links TRBV12-3 or TRBV12-4 to TRBJ1-3; TCRdb's assignment of TRBD1 cannot be checked, as there is no DNA. The CDR3 totals 14 residues. This CDR3 reads CASATGYSGNTIYF.

The J gene is TRBJ2-2, the V gene TRBV12-3 or TRBV12-4. The CDR3 consists of 13 residues. The CDR3: CASRRHLTGELFF.

The chain employs TRBV5-4 and TRBJ1-4; TCRdb indicates TRBD1, and absent DNA this call remains unverified. This CDR3 contains 14 residues. Germline loops: CDR1 SGHNT, CDR2 YYREEE (reference sequence). The CDR3 spells CASSLGQSNEKLFF. Supplemented by reference TRBV5-4 and TRBJ1-4, the full variable domain reads ETGVTQSPTHLIKTRGQQVTLRCSSQSGHNTVSWYQQALGQGPQFIFQYYREEENGRGNFPPRFSGLQFPNYSSELNVNALELDDSALYLCASSLGQSNEKLFFGSGTQLSVL.

The rearrangement uses TRBV7-3 and TRBJ2-2; the TRBD1 assignment by TCRdb is unverifiable without DNA. Germline V gene data show CDR1 as SGHTA and CDR2 as FQGTGA. CDR3 length equals 15 residues. The CDR3 reads CASSPDRGSTGELFF.

The chain is built from TRBV3-1 and TRBJ2-2; the TRBD1 assignment by TCRdb is unverifiable without DNA. The CDR3 covers 14 residues. Germline values: CDR1 LGHDT, CDR2 YNNKEL (reference sequence). The CDR3 here is CASSTGFGTGELFF.

V and J are TRBV6-5 and TRBJ2-1; the TRBD1 assignment by TCRdb is unverifiable without DNA. The CDR3 is 13 residues long. Germline assignment: CDR1 MNHEY and CDR2 SVGAGI. CDR3 in amino acids: CASRPGWDHEQFF.

This chain links TRBV10-3 with TRBJ2-1; with no DNA, the TCRdb D assignment of TRBD2 cannot be verified. CDR1 is ENHRY and CDR2 is SYGVKD in the germline V gene. This CDR3 has 17 residues. This CDR3 is CAISSISGTSGANEQFF.

The chain has TRBV5-6 and TRBJ1-5. Looked up from germline, CDR1 is SGHDT and CDR2 is YYEEEE. The CDR3 has 15 amino acids. The CDR3 sequence: CASSPSADPNQPQHF. Complete variable domain (other parts from reference TRBV5-6 and TRBJ1-5): DAGVTQSPTHLIKTRGQQVTLRCSPKSGHDTVSWYQQALGQGPQFIFQYYEEEERQRGNFPDRFSGHQFPNYSSELNVNALLLGDSALYLCASSPSADPNQPQHFGDGTRLSIL.

The chain has TRBV20-1 and TRBJ1-5. Germline CDR1 and CDR2: DFQATT and SNEGSKA (reference sequence). The CDR3 is 14 residues long. The CDR3 spells CSAFGRQAPGTQHF.

This CDR3 reads CASSLPSDRGADTQYF. This chain uses TRBV6-1 with TRBJ2-3; TCRdb indicates TRBD2, and absent DNA this call remains unverified. The CDR3 loop spans 16 amino acids. CDR1 and CDR2 from the germline V gene are MNHNS and SASEGT.

The rearrangement links TRBV6-1 to TRBJ2-5; absent DNA, TCRdb's TRBD1 call cannot be checked. Germline CDR1 MNHNS, CDR2 SASEGT. The CDR3 spans 16 residues. CDR3 amino acids: CASSLPGSGVRETQYF.

This chain connects TRBV28 to TRBJ2-4; TCRdb designates TRBD1, a call that cannot be tested without DNA. CDR3 size: 14 residues. In germline, CDR1 is MDHEN, CDR2 SYDVKM. CDR3 sequence: CASSSPDRAHIQYF.

This chain connects TRBV4-1 to TRBJ2-7; TCRdb's assignment of TRBD2 cannot be checked, as there is no DNA. CDR1 is MGHRA and CDR2 is YSYEKL in the germline V gene. This CDR3 spans 15 amino acids. CDR3 sequence: CASSQVGLADYEQYF.

The gene calls are TRBV5-1 and TRBJ1-1. Germline V CDR1 and CDR2: SGHRS, YFSETQ. The CDR3 loop spans 16 amino acids. The CDR3 protein is CASSLAQGLGLVEAFF.